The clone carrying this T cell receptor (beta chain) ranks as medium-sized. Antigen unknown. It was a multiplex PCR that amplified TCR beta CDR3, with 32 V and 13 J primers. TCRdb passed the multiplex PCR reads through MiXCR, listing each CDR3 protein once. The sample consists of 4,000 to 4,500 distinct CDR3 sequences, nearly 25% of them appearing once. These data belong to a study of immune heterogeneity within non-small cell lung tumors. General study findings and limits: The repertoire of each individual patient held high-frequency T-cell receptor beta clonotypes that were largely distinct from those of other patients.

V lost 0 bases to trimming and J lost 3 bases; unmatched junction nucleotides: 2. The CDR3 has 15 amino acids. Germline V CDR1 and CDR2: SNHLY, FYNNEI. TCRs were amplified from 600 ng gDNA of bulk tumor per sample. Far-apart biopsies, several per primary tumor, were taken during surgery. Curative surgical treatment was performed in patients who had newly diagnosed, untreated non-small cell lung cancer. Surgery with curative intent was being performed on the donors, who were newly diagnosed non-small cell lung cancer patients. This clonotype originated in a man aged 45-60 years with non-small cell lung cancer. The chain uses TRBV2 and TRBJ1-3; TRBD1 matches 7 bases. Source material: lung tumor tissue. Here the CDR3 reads CASSEATGFGNTIYF. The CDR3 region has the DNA TGTGCCAGCAGTGAAGCGACAGGGTTTGGAAACACCATATATTTT.